Presented here are 26 T cell receptor beta chains from one specimen sequenced in a study of regulatory T cells in long-lasting Graves disease listed by TCRdb under 2021. Libraries were made using multiplex PCR. The sequencer was an Illumina HiSeq 4000. iRepertoire HTBI primers and Arm-PCR amplification of CDR3 regions were used to construct TCR beta libraries. In-frame beta chains were kept once TCRdb had trimmed the public reads at Q25 with fastp and called clones with MiXCR. Merged by CDR3 protein, the rows form single entries marked with the most common genes and DNA. The sample has roughly 500,000 distinct CDR3 sequences on record, 13% of them singletons. The ten largest clones take up roughly a tenth of the sample. The sample's time point label is to be understood as: newly diagnosed GD, antithyroid drugs for less than 3 months. For both TCR sequencing and RNA sequencing, RNA was extracted from PBMCs in TRIzol.

These same data were also listed under a study on T cells in Graves' hyperthyroidism and ophthalmopathy.

Material: peripheral blood mononuclear cells (PBMCs), obtained at new diagnosis, from a patient treated with antithyroid drugs. The receptors originated from a man aged 25 to 40 with Graves disease. Donor details come from another sample of the same person, matched by shared clones.

This clonotype was seen more than once but under ten times. This chain joins TRBV24-1 and TRBJ1-2; the match to TRBD1 covers 7 bases. Trimming cost V 6 bases and J 3 bases; bases outside gene matches: 6. The CDR3 length is 14 residues. Germline V CDR1 and CDR2: KGHDR, SFDVKD. The CDR3 DNA is TGTGCCACCAGTCCCAAGGGGGCAGACTATGGCTACACCTTC. This codes for CATSPKGADYGYTF.

This clonotype was observed at least ten times. This chain connects TRBV2 to TRBJ1-1; D not certain. CDR3 length equals 13 residues. The germline V gene encodes CDR1 SNHLY and CDR2 FYNNEI. The V end was cut by 8 bases, the J end by 4 bases, with 14 bases between. The CDR3 reads CASRRGEGTEAFF. The CDR3, as DNA: TGTGCCAGCCGCCGCGGGGAGGGCACTGAAGCTTTCTTT.

This clonotype appeared many times. CDR3 DNA: TGTGCCAGCAGCTTAGAGCGGGAGTACGAGCAGTACTTC. Residues: CASSLEREYEQYF. The chain joins TRBV7-3 to TRBJ2-7; 8 bases map to TRBD2. The CDR3 contains 13 residues. V lost 2 bases and J lost 4; bases outside the gene matches: 1. CDR1 is SGHTA, CDR2 FQGTGA, per germline.

This clonotype showed up many times. This chain connects TRBV7-9 to TRBJ2-1; 13 nucleotides agree with TRBD2. The germline gives CDR1 SEHNR, CDR2 FQNEAQ (reference sequence). The CDR3 extends over 15 amino acids. The trim removed 5 bases at V and 8 bases at J, leaving 6 bases unmatched. CDR3 sequence reads: CASSPRTSGRYEQFF. In DNA, the CDR3 is TGTGCCAGCAGCCCGAGGACTAGCGGGAGATATGAGCAGTTCTTC. The full variable domain, in which reference TRBV7-9 and TRBJ2-1 provide the parts outside the CDR3, is DTGVSQNPRHKITKRGQNVTFRCDPISEHNRLYWYRQTLGQGPEFLTYFQNEAQLEKSRLLSDRFSAERPKGSFSTLEIQRTEQGDSAMYLCASSPRTSGRYEQFFGPGTRLTVL.

This clonotype has at least ten counts. The DNA of the CDR3 is TGCAGTGCCGACAGGGGAGCAGGCACTGAAGCTTTCTTT. This sequence encodes CSADRGAGTEAFF. The V and J genes are TRBV20-1 and TRBJ1-1; 8 positions match TRBD1. The CDR3 contains 13 residues. V dropped 6 bases and J dropped 4; count of bases not matched to a gene: 7. CDR1 is DFQATT, CDR2 SNEGSKA, per germline (reference sequence).

The table lists this clonotype with many counts. The chain is built from TRBV6-9 and TRBJ1-2; D gene uncertain. CDR1 and CDR2 (germline): MNHGY, SVAAGI. V lost 4 bases and J 6 bases, leaving 21 bases between the germline ends. This CDR3 has 16 amino acids. The CDR3 bases are TGTGCCAGCAGTTTCTCCCGCCCGGGCGGATCCAATGGCTACACCTTC. Its protein is CASSFSRPGGSNGYTF.

In its sample, this clonotype was seen many times. The V and J genes are TRBV20-1 and TRBJ2-5, with 7 nucleotides matching TRBD2. V was clipped by 6 bases and J by 0 bases; unmatched bases: 7. CDR1 DFQATT and CDR2 SNEGSKA come from the germline V gene (reference sequence). The CDR3 extends over 14 amino acids. CDR3 protein: CSANSGGYQETQYF. The CDR3 DNA sequence: TGCAGTGCAAACTCCGGGGGGTACCAAGAGACCCAGTACTTC.

This clonotype was detected many times. CDR3 loop: CASSPDVGRNQPQHF. CDR3 nucleotide sequence: TGTGCCAGCAGCCCGGATGTTGGACGGAATCAGCCCCAGCATTTT. The V call is TRBV2, the J call TRBJ1-5; no definite D call. This CDR3 contains 15 residues. Per the germline V gene, CDR1 is SNHLY and CDR2 is FYNNEI. Deletions cut 6 bases from V and 4 bases from J, with 16 bases between.

This sequence joins TRBV24-1 and TRBJ1-2, with D tentatively TRBD1 (5 bases). The CDR3 length is 12 residues. Trimming cost V 4 bases and J 8 bases, with 10 bases left between them. Germline V gene data show CDR1 as KGHDR and CDR2 as SFDVKD. CDR3: CATSEQGRGYTF. DNA for the CDR3: TGTGCCACCAGTGAGCAGGGACGGGGCTACACCTTC.

Turning to this clonotype: This may come from a read error, since a much larger clone is one base off. The V gene is TRBV18, the J gene TRBJ2-1; D is uncertain. V was shortened by 4 bases and J by 8 bases, with 6 bases between the two germline ends. Germline CDR1 reads KGHSH; CDR2 reads LQKENI. CDR3 length: 11 residues. CDR3 DNA sequence: TGTGCCAGCTCACAGAGCCATGAGCAGTTCTTC. Residues: CASSQSHEQFF.

This clonotype has at least ten counts. The J gene is TRBJ1-5, the V gene TRBV6-1; 7 bases align to TRBD1. This CDR3 has 13 amino acids. Germline trimming cut 11 bases from V and 3 bases from J; bases unmatched to any gene: 7. Germline CDR1 reads MNHNS; CDR2 reads SASEGT. The CDR3 DNA sequence: TGTGCCGGAGGGGACAGATCCAATCAGCCCCAGCATTTT. Its protein product is CAGGDRSNQPQHF.

There are a few counts of this clonotype. This chain uses TRBV7-8 with TRBJ2-2; D gene ambiguous. The germline V gene has CDR1 SGHVS and CDR2 FQNEAQ. The V end lost 1 base, the J end lost 5 bases, and 8 bases lay between the germline ends. This CDR3 comprises 14 residues. The CDR3 region is CASSLVWVTGELFF. DNA of the CDR3: TGTGCCAGCAGCTTAGTTTGGGTGACCGGGGAGCTGTTTTTT.

There are many counts of this clonotype. The chain is built from TRBV2 and TRBJ2-1; D uncertain. Germline values: CDR1 SNHLY, CDR2 FYNNEI. This CDR3 region has 13 residues. V was pared by 2 bases and J by 7 bases, with 9 bases between. The CDR3, as DNA: TGTGCCAGCAGTGAAAGCACCGCTAATGAGCAGTTCTTC. Its translation: CASSESTANEQFF.

Ten or more counts support this clonotype. The V and J genes are TRBV20-1 and TRBJ1-4, with TRBD1 as a possible D gene (5 bases). The ends were cut back, 2 bases at V and 8 bases at J, with 9 bases in the middle. This CDR3 contains 12 residues. CDR1 and CDR2 (germline): DFQATT, SNEGSKA (reference sequence). Here the CDR3 reads CSARQGGEKLFF. CDR3 nucleotide sequence: TGCAGTGCTAGACAGGGAGGCGAAAAACTGTTTTTT.

In this sample, this clonotype turned up many times. This sequence joins TRBV7-9 and TRBJ2-5; D perhaps matches TRBD2 (6 bases). Germline CDR1 reads SEHNR; CDR2 reads FQNEAQ (reference sequence). V lost 0 bases to trimming and J lost 3 bases, with 11 bases between them. CDR3 length: 15 amino acids. CDR3 protein: CASSLATTREETQYF. The DNA of the CDR3 is TGTGCCAGCAGCTTAGCGACGACTAGAGAAGAGACCCAGTACTTC.

The sample holds a few counts of this clonotype. The gene calls are TRBV20-1 and TRBJ2-6; D gene unclear. This CDR3 region has 17 residues. Germline values: CDR1 DFQATT, CDR2 SNEGSKA (reference sequence). V lost 5 bases and J lost 4, with 21 bases in between. The CDR3 loop is CSAPRRIRETGANVLTF. In DNA, the CDR3 is TGCAGTGCTCCCCGACGAATAAGGGAAACCGGGGCCAACGTCCTGACTTTC.

This clonotype showed up many times. The chain combines TRBV19 with TRBJ2-5; D may be TRBD1 (5 bases). Germline assignment: CDR1 LNHDA and CDR2 SQIVND (reference sequence). Trimming took 0 bases from V and 2 from J, leaving 10 bases between them. The CDR3 covers 15 residues. The CDR3 sequence: CASSIDRTRQETQYF. For the CDR3, the DNA is TGTGCCAGTAGTATAGACCGGACACGTCAAGAGACCCAGTACTTC.

This clonotype showed up many times. The V and J genes are TRBV9 and TRBJ1-2; possibly TRBD1 for D (6 bases). Trimming removed 2 bases at V and 8 bases at J, with 13 bases between. CDR3 length: 13 residues. Germline lookup yields CDR1 SGDLS and CDR2 YYNGEE. DNA for the CDR3: TGTGCCAGCAGCGTGACGCCAGGGGAAGGCTACACCTTC. Translation gives CASSVTPGEGYTF.

This clonotype was picked up many times. The V gene is TRBV20-1, the J gene TRBJ2-5; 9 bases align to TRBD2. This CDR3 has 13 amino acids. From germline, CDR1 is DFQATT and CDR2 SNEGSKA (reference sequence). Trimming at V came to 6 bases and at J to 0 bases, leaving 2 bases not matched to a gene. CDR3 nucleotides: TGCAGTGCAAGACTAGCGGACCAAGAGACCCAGTACTTC. Amino acids: CSARLADQETQYF.

To note about this clonotype: One end of the junction is discordant with germline, which a read error may explain. The genes are TRBV3-1 and TRBJ2-1; D not resolved. The CDR3 is made up of 12 amino acids. The germline V gene encodes CDR1 LGHDT and CDR2 YNNKEL (reference sequence). Here the CDR3 reads CAGSQLDNEQFF. As DNA, the CDR3 is TGTGCCGGCAGCCAACTTGACAATGAGCAGTTCTTC.

This chain joins TRBV7-9 and TRBJ1-1; 8 nucleotides align to TRBD1. V was pared by 2 bases and J by 5 bases, with 7 bases of the junction left unmatched. The germline CDR1 and CDR2 sequences are SEHNR and FQNEAQ (reference sequence). CDR3 length: 15 amino acids. DNA for the CDR3: TGTGCCAGCAGCTTAAGGACAGGGCGGAATACTGAAGCTTTCTTT. Its translation: CASSLRTGRNTEAFF.

This clonotype showed up many times. J is TRBJ2-7 and V is TRBV5-1, with D possibly matching TRBD1 (5 bases). The CDR3 sequence is 13 residues long. Trimming pared 5 bases from V and 5 bases from J, leaving 14 bases between. Germline CDR1 reads SGHRS; CDR2 reads YFSETQ. The CDR3 DNA reads as TGCGCCAGCAGGGACATCCTGCTGGACGAGCAGTACTTC. Translating it yields CASRDILLDEQYF.

The rearrangement joins TRBV18 to TRBJ2-7; 7 bases are a match to TRBD2. Losses at the gene ends were 6 bases for V and 5 bases for J; bases not matched to a gene: 10. Germline CDR1 reads KGHSH; CDR2 reads LQKENI. CDR3 size: 14 residues. The CDR3, as DNA: TGTGCCAGCTCTATCAACGCGGGAGTAGACGAGCAGTACTTC. Translated: CASSINAGVDEQYF.

This clonotype was detected once. The junction does not match germline at one end; this may be a read error. The rearrangement links TRBV5-1 to TRBJ2-7; a possible D gene is TRBD1 (5 bases). This CDR3 has 14 residues. Germline V gene lookup returns CDR1 SGHRS and CDR2 YFSETQ. This CDR3 is CASGLGPDSYEQYF. In DNA, the CDR3 is TGCGCCAGCGGCTTGGGGCCCGACTCCTACGAGCAGTACTTC.

This clonotype was recorded at least ten times. The chain uses TRBV2 and TRBJ2-7; 7 bases are a match to TRBD1. This CDR3 spans 13 amino acids. Germline V gene data show CDR1 as SNHLY and CDR2 as FYNNEI. The V gene end was trimmed by 6 bases and the J gene end by 6 bases; junction bases not matched to a gene: 8. The CDR3 region has the DNA TGTGCCAGCAGAGATGACAGGGAACTCGAGCAGTACTTC. Amino acids: CASRDDRELEQYF.

Only a few counts were recorded for this clonotype. This rearrangement joins TRBV7-6 to TRBJ1-1; D not certain. This CDR3 region has 20 residues. Trimming stripped 4 bases from V and 0 bases from J, with 27 bases between. Germline values: CDR1 SGHVS, CDR2 FNYEAQ. CDR3 bases: TGTGCCAGCAGCTCATCAACGTCCTCTGGCAGGACGGTCTTGAACACTGAAGCTTTCTTT. Its translation is CASSSSTSSGRTVLNTEAFF.